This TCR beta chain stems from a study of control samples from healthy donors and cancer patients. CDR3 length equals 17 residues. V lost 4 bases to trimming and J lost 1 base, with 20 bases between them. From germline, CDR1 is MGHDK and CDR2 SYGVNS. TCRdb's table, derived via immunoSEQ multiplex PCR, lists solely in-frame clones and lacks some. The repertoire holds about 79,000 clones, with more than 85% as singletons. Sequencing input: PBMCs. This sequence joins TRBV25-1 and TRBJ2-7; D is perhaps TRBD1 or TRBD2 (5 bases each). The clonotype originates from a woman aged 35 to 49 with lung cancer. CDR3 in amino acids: CASSAPTGRPGSYEQYF. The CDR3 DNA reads TGTGCCAGCAGTGCGCCTACGGGACGGCCTGGGTCCTACGAGCAGTACTTC.